These 28 T cell receptor beta chains were all obtained from the same sample, sequenced in a study of cytomegalovirus exposure and HLA in healthy donors. The PCR made use of 60 Vbeta and 13 Jbeta primers. This table comes from immunoSEQ multiplex PCR, and its TCRdb copy is limited to in-frame clones, with some not included. Of roughly 180,000 clones listed, more than 75% are singletons. The sequencing input was PBMCs. The receptors were sampled from a man aged 35 to 55 in good health and CMV-seronegative.

V and J are TRBV14 and TRBJ2-1; weak D call: TRBD2 (5 bases). Trimming cost V 4 bases and J 6 bases, with 22 bases left between them. The CDR3 consists of 17 residues. Germline assignment: CDR1 SGHDN and CDR2 FVKESK. CDR3 residues: CASSPLLERFSGNEQFF. CDR3 nucleotide sequence: TGTGCCAGCAGCCCACTACTAGAAAGGTTTTCCGGCAATGAGCAGTTCTTC.

The J gene is TRBJ1-5, the V gene TRBV28; D is ambiguous. The V gene's germline CDR1 is MDHEN and CDR2 SYDVKM. V lost 2 bases, J lost 4 bases, and 3 bases lay in between. The CDR3 contains 12 residues. The CDR3 reads CASSLQNQPQHF. CDR3 coding DNA: TGTGCCAGCAGTTTACAAAATCAGCCCCAGCATTTT. Complete variable domain (other parts from reference TRBV28 and TRBJ1-5): DVKVTQSSRYLVKRTGEKVFLECVQDMDHENMFWYRQDPGLGLRLIYFSYDVKMKEKGDIPEGYSVSREKKERFSLILESASTNQTSMYLCASSLQNQPQHFGDGTRLSIL.

The J gene is TRBJ2-7, the V gene TRBV14; 9 bases line up with TRBD2. This CDR3 is 15 amino acids long. Unmatched junction bases numbered 5, after V lost 1 base and J lost 4 bases. From germline, CDR1 is SGHDN and CDR2 FVKESK. Here the CDR3 reads CASSQVAGGPYEQYF. The CDR3 DNA reads as TGTGCCAGCAGCCAAGTCGCGGGAGGGCCTTACGAGCAGTACTTC.

This chain links TRBV18 with TRBJ1-1, with D perhaps matching TRBD1 (6 bases). The length of the CDR3 is 15 residues. The V and J ends lost 2 bases and 5 bases respectively, with 15 bases between them. Germline CDR1 is KGHSH and CDR2 is LQKENI. Written as DNA, the CDR3 is TGTGCCAGCTCACCAACAGGGACGGGGCCTACTGAAGCTTTCTTT. Its translation is CASSPTGTGPTEAFF.

The chain joins TRBV11-3 to TRBJ1-5; 8 bases fit TRBD1. The CDR3 has 19 amino acids. The J segment lost 0 bases and the V segment lost 5 bases, leaving 15 bases of the junction unmatched. Germline-derived CDR1 and CDR2 are SGHNT and YENEEA. CDR3 sequence: CASSPNQGAMIDSNQPQHF. Here the CDR3 DNA reads TGTGCCAGCAGCCCAAATCAGGGGGCGATGATCGATAGCAATCAGCCCCAGCATTTT.

This sequence joins TRBV11-2 and TRBJ2-4; D is ambiguous. The CDR3 consists of 15 residues. CDR1 SGHAT and CDR2 FQNNGV come from the germline V gene. V shed 5 bases and J shed 4 bases, with 15 bases lying between them. In DNA form, the CDR3 reads TGTGCCAGCAGCCAGGCCTCGCCATCAAAAAACATTCAGTACTTC. Its protein is CASSQASPSKNIQYF.

The chain uses TRBV5-1 and TRBJ1-3; D is unclear. The germline V and J ends were trimmed by 1 base and 0 bases, with 11 bases remaining between them. The CDR3 has 16 amino acids. Looked up from germline, CDR1 is SGHRS and CDR2 is YFSETQ. CDR3 bases: TGCGCCAGCAGCTTGACGGAGCCCAGCTCTGGAAACACCATATATTTT. Its translation: CASSLTEPSSGNTIYF. Using reference TRBV5-1 and TRBJ1-3 for the parts outside the CDR3, the full variable domain is KAGVTQTPRYLIKTRGQQVTLSCSPISGHRSVSWYQQTPGQGLQFLFEYFSETQRNKGNFPGRFSGRQFSNSRSEMNVSTLELGDSALYLCASSLTEPSSGNTIYFGEGSWLTVV.

This chain uses TRBV15 with TRBJ2-1, with TRBD2 matching 9 bases. This CDR3 spans 17 amino acids. CDR1 and CDR2 (germline): LNHNV, YYDKDF (reference sequence). Germline trimming cut 1 base from V and 4 bases from J; bases unmatched to any gene: 8. CDR3 DNA sequence: TGTGCCACCAGCAGAGTGCGGGGGGGAGACAAGTACAATGAGCAGTTCTTC. Its protein is CATSRVRGGDKYNEQFF.

This clone was seen a handful of times. This chain joins TRBV5-4 and TRBJ2-1; 11 bases line up with TRBD2. Germline V lookup: CDR1 SGHNT, CDR2 YYREEE (reference sequence). V trimming: 2 bases; J trimming: 7 bases; junction bases outside the gene matches: 2. The length of the CDR3 is 14 residues. This CDR3 is CASSLPSGGNEQFF. The CDR3 nucleotides are TGTGCCAGCAGCTTACCTAGCGGGGGGAATGAGCAGTTCTTC.

This sequence joins TRBV15 and TRBJ1-4; no firm D call. The V end lost 7 bases, the J end lost 7 bases, and 10 bases lay between the germline ends. The CDR3 totals 12 residues. The V gene's germline CDR1 is LNHNV and CDR2 YYDKDF (reference sequence). CDR3 bases: TGTGCCACCACCCCTGCGGGTGAAAAACTGTTTTTT. Its translation is CATTPAGEKLFF.

The V and J genes are TRBV28 and TRBJ2-5, with D hard to call. Per the germline V gene, CDR1 is MDHEN and CDR2 is SYDVKM. Trimming removed 11 bases from V and 5 bases from J, with 18 bases in between. The CDR3 is 13 amino acids. CDR3 sequence: CASEVGSKETQYF. CDR3 sequence (DNA): TGTGCCTCCGAGGTGGGTTCAAAGGAGACCCAGTACTTC. The whole variable domain, remainder taken from reference TRBV28 and TRBJ2-5, is DVKVTQSSRYLVKRTGEKVFLECVQDMDHENMFWYRQDPGLGLRLIYFSYDVKMKEKGDIPEGYSVSREKKERFSLILESASTNQTSMYLCASEVGSKETQYFGPGTRLLVL.

The chain carries TRBV4-1 and TRBJ1-2; D call uncertain. V shed 4 bases and J shed 3 bases, with 18 bases lying between them. The CDR3 is 16 amino acids. Germline V CDR1 and CDR2: MGHRA, YSYEKL. The CDR3 reads CASSPGMNRYHYGYTF. DNA of the CDR3: TGCGCCAGCAGCCCCGGAATGAACAGATATCACTATGGCTACACCTTC.

The chain recombines TRBV7-6 with TRBJ1-2; 8 bases are a match to TRBD1. With 5 bases clipped from V and 7 bases from J, the junction kept 12 bases outside the gene matches. Germline CDR1 SGHVS, CDR2 FNYEAQ. This CDR3 is 15 amino acids long. CDR3 region: CASSPEKTGAGGYTF. The CDR3 DNA reads TGTGCCAGCAGCCCGGAGAAGACAGGGGCGGGTGGCTACACCTTC.

The chain combines TRBV25-1 with TRBJ1-6; D unclear. CDR3 length: 12 residues. Trimming cost V 4 bases and J 5 bases, with 3 bases left between them. Germline V lookup: CDR1 MGHDK, CDR2 SYGVNS. CDR3 coding DNA: TGTGCCAGCAGTGCTAATAATTCACCCCTCCACTTT. Encoded protein: CASSANNSPLHF.

The chain has TRBV18 and TRBJ2-2; D is possibly TRBD2 (6 bases). This CDR3 spans 15 amino acids. V lost 2 bases and J lost 7, with 14 bases in between. Looked up from germline, CDR1 is KGHSH and CDR2 is LQKENI. CDR3 sequence: CASSPSVSGLGELFF. Written as DNA, the CDR3 is TGTGCCAGCTCACCATCCGTTAGCGGCCTCGGGGAGCTGTTTTTT.

The CDR3 nucleotides are TGTGCCAGCAGTTACTCGCCGGGGGACGAGCAGTACTTC. Translated: CASSYSPGDEQYF. The J gene is TRBJ2-7, the V gene TRBV6-6; D possibly corresponds to TRBD2 (6 bases). Per the germline V gene, CDR1 is MNHNY and CDR2 is SVGAGI (reference sequence). This CDR3 comprises 13 residues. Trimming took off 0 bases at V and 5 bases at J, with 8 bases between the two ends.

This rearrangement joins TRBV5-6 to TRBJ2-7, with D possibly matching TRBD2 (7 bases). The CDR3 extends over 14 amino acids. The V gene's germline CDR1 is SGHDT and CDR2 YYEEEE. V lost 5 bases and J 2 bases, leaving 14 bases between the germline ends. The CDR3 DNA follows: TGTGCCAGCAGTTGGGGAGGGGGGACCTACGAGCAGTACTTC. Translating gives CASSWGGGTYEQYF. The variable domain in full, with the rest retrieved from reference TRBV5-6 and TRBJ2-7, is DAGVTQSPTHLIKTRGQQVTLRCSPKSGHDTVSWYQQALGQGPQFIFQYYEEEERQRGNFPDRFSGHQFPNYSSELNVNALLLGDSALYLCASSWGGGTYEQYFGPGTRLTVT.

The count of this clone is one. The same CDR3 is also encoded by other DNA sequences in this sample. The chain combines TRBV11-2 with TRBJ2-7, with 8 bases that match TRBD1. V lost 4 bases to trimming and J lost 2 bases; unmatched junction nucleotides: 7. The germline V gene has CDR1 SGHAT and CDR2 FQNNGV. The CDR3 is 15 amino acids. CDR3 sequence: CASSSGQGAPYEQYF. In nucleotides, the CDR3 is TGTGCCAGCAGCTCTGGGCAGGGGGCTCCCTACGAGCAGTACTTC.

This clone has a single count. The gene calls are TRBV30 and TRBJ2-7; a weak D match, TRBD2 (6 bases). CDR3 length: 13 residues. Per germline, CDR1 GTSNPN and CDR2 SVGIG (reference sequence). V shed 3 bases and J shed 3 bases, with 12 bases lying between them. The CDR3 reads CAWSRGTDYEQYF. The DNA of the CDR3 is TGTGCCTGGAGCCGGGGGACCGACTACGAGCAGTACTTC. The complete variable domain, with remaining parts taken from reference TRBV30 and TRBJ2-7, reads SQTIHQWPATLVQPVGSPLSLECTVEGTSNPNLYWYRQAAGRGLQLLFYSVGIGQISSEVPQNLSASRPQDRQFILSSKKLLLSDSGFYLCAWSRGTDYEQYFGPGTRLTVT.

The chain has TRBV5-1 and TRBJ1-3; no clear D. The CDR3 runs 15 residues. The germline V and J ends were trimmed by 5 bases and 3 bases, with 15 bases remaining between them. Germline V gene sequence: CDR1 SGHRS, CDR2 YFSETQ. The CDR3 coding sequence is TGCGCCAGCAGTCCCGGAGAAGCTTTTGGAAACACCATATATTTT. Encoded protein: CASSPGEAFGNTIYF.

CDR3: CASSPRTSGGHSSYEQYF. In DNA form, the CDR3 reads TGTGCCAGCTCACCGCGGACTAGCGGGGGCCATAGCTCCTACGAGCAGTACTTC. The chain combines TRBV18 with TRBJ2-7; 13 bases map to TRBD2. The CDR3 totals 18 residues. Germline V gene sequence: CDR1 KGHSH, CDR2 LQKENI. J lost 0 bases, V lost 3 bases, and 8 bases had no gene match.

The rearrangement uses TRBV4-1 and TRBJ1-3, with a possible D match to TRBD1 (6 bases). Germline V lookup: CDR1 MGHRA, CDR2 YSYEKL. The CDR3 totals 17 residues. Trimming removed 1 base from V and 3 bases from J, with 16 bases in between. This chain's CDR3 is CASSQGEQGPDGNTIYF. CDR3 nucleotides: TGCGCCAGCAGCCAAGGCGAGCAGGGGCCGGATGGAAACACCATATATTTT.

A word on this clone: The germline gene is not matched at one end of the junction; a read error may be the cause. The chain uses TRBV30 and TRBJ2-7, with 15 bases matching TRBD2. CDR1 and CDR2 from the germline V gene are GTSNPN and SVGIG (reference sequence). The CDR3 spans 12 residues. The CDR3 loop is CAWGTSGRLYQF. CDR3 nucleotides: TGTGCCTGGGGGACTAGCGGGAGGCTCTACCAATTC.

This clone was seen just once. This rearrangement joins TRBV11-1 to TRBJ2-1, with 16 bases lining up with TRBD2. This CDR3 has 16 residues. Germline trimming cut 5 bases from V and 7 bases from J; bases unmatched to any gene: 5. The germline CDR1 and CDR2 sequences are SGHAT and FQDESV (reference sequence). CDR3 sequence: CASSPKGLAGGNEQFF. In DNA form, the CDR3 reads TGTGCCAGCAGCCCCAAGGGACTAGCGGGAGGGAATGAGCAGTTCTTC.

The chain is built from TRBV11-3 and TRBJ2-7; possible D gene TRBD2, 5 bases. CDR1 is SGHNT, CDR2 YENEEA, per germline. V gave up 8 bases and J gave up 0 bases, with 14 bases separating them. The length of the CDR3 is 14 residues. Here the CDR3 reads CASGSLGLSYEQYF. In nucleotides, the CDR3 is TGTGCCAGCGGCTCACTAGGACTCTCCTACGAGCAGTACTTC. Combining the CDR3 with reference TRBV11-3 and TRBJ2-7 gives the whole variable domain EAGVVQSPRYKIIEKKQPVAFWCNPISGHNTLYWYLQNLGQGPELLIRYENEEAVDDSQLPKDRFSAERLKGVDSTLKIQPAELGDSAVYLCASGSLGLSYEQYFGPGTRLTVT.

The J gene is TRBJ2-7, the V gene TRBV7-2, with 11 nucleotides matching TRBD2. V lost 6 bases to trimming and J lost 0 bases; unmatched junction nucleotides: 10. This CDR3 comprises 17 residues. From germline, CDR1 is SGHTA and CDR2 FQGNSA. The CDR3 DNA sequence: TGTGCCAGCAGTACCGGGACTAGCGGCCGGAGCTCCTACGAGCAGTACTTC. It specifies CASSTGTSGRSSYEQYF.

The DNA of the CDR3 is TGTGCCAGCAGCGCCGACAGGGGGCGCCCCAAGGGGTATGGCTACACCTTC. Amino acids: CASSADRGRPKGYGYTF. The chain couples TRBV5-4 to TRBJ1-2; 10 bases agree with TRBD1. Per the germline V gene, CDR1 is SGHNT and CDR2 is YYREEE (reference sequence). With V trimmed by 4 bases and J by 5 bases, 14 bases remained unmatched. This CDR3 has 17 residues.

This clone was counted once. The chain uses TRBV7-2 and TRBJ2-5, with 10 bases lining up with TRBD2. Germline V gene sequence: CDR1 SGHTA, CDR2 FQGNSA. The J segment lost 5 bases and the V segment lost 1 base, leaving 4 bases of the junction unmatched. CDR3 length: 15 residues. CDR3 residues: CASSLGNSGRETQYF. CDR3 DNA sequence: TGTGCCAGCAGCTTAGGAAATAGCGGGAGGGAGACCCAGTACTTC.